A selection of T cell receptor beta chains follows, all from one sample in a study of blood T cell repertoires in COVID-19. Data came from immunoSEQ multiplex PCR; TCRdb stores just in-frame clones and leaves some out. This sample has about 400,000 clones; around 90% occur once, and the top ten carry 3%. The specimen was peripheral blood. The receptors were gathered from a human donor in a cohort sampled during active COVID-19. CDR3s include the opening cysteine and the closing phenylalanine or tryptophan. A D gene is named only where the DNA matches it firmly. Clone size is given for some rows only: seen once, a few or many times, or a class if the clone is expanded.

CDR3aa: CASRSGVQGIEQYF
CDR3nt: TGTGCCAGCCGATCCGGGGTACAGGGGATCGAGCAGTACTTC
abundance: NA
v_gene: TRBV2
j_gene: TRBJ2-7
d_gene: TRBD1

CDR3aa: CASSFARESELFF
CDR3nt: TGTGCCAGCAGTTTCGCGCGGGAGTCGGAGCTGTTTTTT
abundance: few
v_gene: TRBV12-3/TRBV12-4
j_gene: TRBJ2-2
d_gene: TRBD2

CDR3aa: CASSQTGVLGEAFF
CDR3nt: TGCGCCAGCAGCCAAACAGGGGTTTTAGGTGAAGCTTTCTTT
abundance: NA
v_gene: TRBV5-1
j_gene: TRBJ1-1
d_gene: TRBD1

CDR3aa: CASSPGHSGYEQYF
CDR3nt: TGTGCCAGCAGCCCTGGACATTCTGGCTACGAGCAGTACTTC
abundance: NA
v_gene: TRBV5-6
j_gene: TRBJ2-7
d_gene: NA

CDR3aa: CAWRGYSYEQYF
CDR3nt: TGTGCCTGGCGCGGGTACTCCTACGAGCAGTACTTC
abundance: NA
v_gene: TRBV30
j_gene: TRBJ2-7
d_gene: NA

CDR3aa: CASSFPGDNQPQHF
CDR3nt: TGTGCCAGCAGCTTTCCAGGCGACAATCAGCCCCAGCATTTT
abundance: once
v_gene: TRBV7-9
j_gene: TRBJ1-5
d_gene: NA

CDR3aa: CASSPGLTGQETQYF
CDR3nt: TGTGCCAGCAGTCCTGGACTGACTGGCCAAGAGACCCAGTACTTC
abundance: NA
v_gene: TRBV9
j_gene: TRBJ2-5
d_gene: NA

CDR3aa: CASRERTVNTEAFF
CDR3nt: TGTGCCAGCAGAGAAAGGACAGTGAACACTGAAGCTTTCTTT
abundance: NA
v_gene: TRBV2
j_gene: TRBJ1-1
d_gene: NA

CDR3aa: CASWDTRNSPLHF
CDR3nt: TGTGCCAGCTGGGACACTCGAAATTCACCCCTCCACTTT
abundance: NA
v_gene: TRBV6-5
j_gene: TRBJ1-6
d_gene: NA

CDR3aa: CASSLRGYSGANVLTF
CDR3nt: TGTGCCAGCAGCTTGAGAGGTTACTCTGGGGCCAACGTCCTGACTTTC
abundance: NA
v_gene: TRBV5-6
j_gene: TRBJ2-6
d_gene: NA

CDR3aa: CASSQGSRSETQYF
CDR3nt: TGTGCCAGCAGCCAAGGGTCCAGATCGGAGACCCAGTACTTC
abundance: NA
v_gene: TRBV14
j_gene: TRBJ2-5
d_gene: NA

CDR3aa: CASSIASRQGTQYEQYF
CDR3nt: TGTGCCAGCAGCATTGCATCCCGACAGGGGACCCAATACGAGCAGTACTTC
abundance: NA
v_gene: TRBV5-6
j_gene: TRBJ2-7
d_gene: TRBD1

CDR3aa: CASSLFGGGMNTEAFF
CDR3nt: TGTGCCAGCAGTTTATTCGGGGGGGGCATGAACACTGAAGCTTTCTTT
abundance: NA
v_gene: TRBV28
j_gene: TRBJ1-1
d_gene: NA

CDR3aa: CASSSRDRGLVALAAWASGNTIYF
CDR3nt: TGTGCCAGCAGCTCCCGGGACAGGGGGCTTGTGGCCTTAGCGGCCTGGGCGTCTGGAAACACCATATATTTT
abundance: few
v_gene: TRBV7-1
j_gene: TRBJ1-3
d_gene: TRBD1

CDR3aa: CASSQDTQVGLAGGLKGETQYF
CDR3nt: TGTGCCAGCAGCCAAGATACACAAGTCGGACTAGCGGGGGGGCTTAAGGGAGAGACCCAGTACTTC
abundance: once
v_gene: TRBV4-2
j_gene: TRBJ2-5
d_gene: TRBD2